In its sample, the clone carrying this T cell receptor beta chain was seen a few times. What it binds is not known. The sample belongs to a study of prognosis after radiotherapy for stage I lung cancer. In the study overall: Enrolled patients comprised roughly 13 with newly diagnosed primary stage I lung tumors and five with oligometastatic NSCLC after surgical resection of the primary tumor.

Study-level findings and limits: Patients who went on to get distant metastases had lower Shannon entropy after stereotactic body radiation therapy.

Genomic DNA provided the template from which TCR beta CDR3 was amplified by two-round multiplex PCR. Initially, in first-round PCR, primers specific to each TRBV and TRBJ gene were used. TCRdb passed the multiplex PCR reads through MiXCR, listing each CDR3 protein once. The sample records about 15,000 distinct CDR3 sequences, over 15% being singletons. Every member of the patient group was node-negative on CT and PET/CT (none had prior chemotherapy, radiotherapy or other malignancies). Two time points each involved a draw of around 6 milliliters of peripheral blood. This TCR was recovered from a donor of 50 years or more with non-small cell lung cancer. The input for sequencing was PBMCs, taken before or after stereotactic body radiation therapy (not recorded which).

The CDR3 DNA reads TGTGCCAGCAGCGAAAACGGGAGCGGGGAGACCCAGTACTTC. Translated, it gives CASSENGSGETQYF. The gene calls are TRBV5-6 and TRBJ2-5; D is possibly TRBD2 (6 bases). V dropped 4 bases and J dropped 5 bases, with 15 bases sitting between them. The CDR3 consists of 14 residues. Germline CDR1 SGHDT, CDR2 YYEEEE.